This T cell receptor (beta chain) was observed in a study of radiotherapy plus CTLA-4 blockade in lung cancer. Concerning this clone: The target antigen is unknown.

Broader study findings: Following radiotherapy plus ipilimumab, tumor-derived TCR clones expanded in the blood.

Sequencing was performed with immunoSEQ multiplex PCR; in TCRdb, only in-frame clones are kept and a portion is missing. The data show more than 55,000 clones, just under 85% seen once. V lost 3 bases to trimming and J lost 3 bases; unmatched junction nucleotides: 13. The germline V gene encodes CDR1 LNHDA and CDR2 SQIVND (reference sequence). The CDR3 spans 17 residues. The starting material was peripheral blood, obtained from a patient treated with radiotherapy plus ipilimumab. This clonotype was sampled from a human donor with non-small cell lung cancer whose response to radiotherapy plus ipilimumab could not be evaluated. V usage is TRBV19 and J usage is TRBJ2-7; 8 nucleotides match TRBD1. As DNA, the CDR3 is TGTGCCAGTAGTATTCTGCCCCTTGGACAGGGATACTACGAGCAGTACTTC. Translation gives CASSILPLGQGYYEQYF. The full variable domain, rest sourced from reference TRBV19 and TRBJ2-7, is DGGITQSPKYLFRKEGQNVTLSCEQNLNHDAMYWYRQDPGQGLRLIYYSQIVNDFQKGDIAEGYSVSREKKESFPLTVTSAQKNPTAFYLCASSILPLGQGYYEQYFGPGTRLTVT.